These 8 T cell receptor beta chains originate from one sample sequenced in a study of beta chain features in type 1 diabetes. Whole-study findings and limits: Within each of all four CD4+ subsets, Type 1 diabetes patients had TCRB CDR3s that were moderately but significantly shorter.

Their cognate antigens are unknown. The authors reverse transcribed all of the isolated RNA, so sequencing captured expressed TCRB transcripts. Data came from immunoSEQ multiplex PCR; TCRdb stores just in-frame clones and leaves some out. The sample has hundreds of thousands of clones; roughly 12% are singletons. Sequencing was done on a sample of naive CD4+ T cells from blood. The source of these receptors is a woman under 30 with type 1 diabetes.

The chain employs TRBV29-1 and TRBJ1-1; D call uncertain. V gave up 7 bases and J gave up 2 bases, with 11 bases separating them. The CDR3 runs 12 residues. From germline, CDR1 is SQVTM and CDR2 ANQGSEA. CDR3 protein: CSASAVNTEAFF. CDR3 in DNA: TGCAGCGCTAGTGCGGTCAACACTGAAGCTTTCTTT.

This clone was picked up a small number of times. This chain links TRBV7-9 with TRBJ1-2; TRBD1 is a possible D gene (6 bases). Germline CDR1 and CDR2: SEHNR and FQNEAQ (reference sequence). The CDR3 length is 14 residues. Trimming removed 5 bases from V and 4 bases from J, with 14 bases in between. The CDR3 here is CASSLRDMAYGYTF. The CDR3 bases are TGTGCCAGCAGCCTTCGGGACATGGCCTATGGCTACACCTTC.

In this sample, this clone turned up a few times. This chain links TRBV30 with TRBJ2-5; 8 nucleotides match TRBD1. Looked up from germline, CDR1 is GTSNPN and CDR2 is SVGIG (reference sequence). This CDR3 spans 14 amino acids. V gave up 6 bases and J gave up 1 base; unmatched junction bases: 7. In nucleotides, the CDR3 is TGTGCCTGTTTCCCGGACAGGGCCCAAGAGACCCAGTACTTC. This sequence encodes CACFPDRAQETQYF.

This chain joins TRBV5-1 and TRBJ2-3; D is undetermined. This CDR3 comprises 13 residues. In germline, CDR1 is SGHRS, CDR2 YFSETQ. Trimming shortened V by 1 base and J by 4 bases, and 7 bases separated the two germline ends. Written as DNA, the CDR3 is TGCGCCAGCAGCTTGTCAGGCCCAGATACGCAGTATTTT. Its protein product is CASSLSGPDTQYF.

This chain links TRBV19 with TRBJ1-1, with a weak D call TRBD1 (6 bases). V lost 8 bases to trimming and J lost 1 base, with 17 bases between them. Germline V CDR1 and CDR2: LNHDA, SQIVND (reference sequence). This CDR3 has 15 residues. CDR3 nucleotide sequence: TGTGCCAGTTCTGACGGACAGACGAGGAACACTGAAGCTTTCTTT. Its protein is CASSDGQTRNTEAFF.

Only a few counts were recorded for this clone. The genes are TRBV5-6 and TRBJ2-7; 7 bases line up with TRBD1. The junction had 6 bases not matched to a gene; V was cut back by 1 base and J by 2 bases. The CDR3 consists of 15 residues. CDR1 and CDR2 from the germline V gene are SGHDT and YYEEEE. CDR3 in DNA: TGTGCCAGCAGCTTGTTCGACAGGGCCCCCTACGAGCAGTACTTC. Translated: CASSLFDRAPYEQYF.

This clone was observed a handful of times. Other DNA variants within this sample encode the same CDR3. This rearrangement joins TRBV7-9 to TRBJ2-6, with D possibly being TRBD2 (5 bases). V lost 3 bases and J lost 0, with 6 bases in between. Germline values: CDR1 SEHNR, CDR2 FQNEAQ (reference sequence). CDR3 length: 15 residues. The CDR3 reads CASSFGSSGANVLTF. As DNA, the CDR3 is TGTGCCAGCAGCTTTGGGAGCTCTGGGGCCAACGTCCTGACTTTC.

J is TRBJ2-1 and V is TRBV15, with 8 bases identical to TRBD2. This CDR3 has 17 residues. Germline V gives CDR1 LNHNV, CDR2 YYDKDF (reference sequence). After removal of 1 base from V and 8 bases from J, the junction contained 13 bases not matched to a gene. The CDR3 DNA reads TGTGCCACCAGCAGAGGCCCACTAGCGGCCGGGGGCGATGAGCAGTTCTTC. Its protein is CATSRGPLAAGGDEQFF.